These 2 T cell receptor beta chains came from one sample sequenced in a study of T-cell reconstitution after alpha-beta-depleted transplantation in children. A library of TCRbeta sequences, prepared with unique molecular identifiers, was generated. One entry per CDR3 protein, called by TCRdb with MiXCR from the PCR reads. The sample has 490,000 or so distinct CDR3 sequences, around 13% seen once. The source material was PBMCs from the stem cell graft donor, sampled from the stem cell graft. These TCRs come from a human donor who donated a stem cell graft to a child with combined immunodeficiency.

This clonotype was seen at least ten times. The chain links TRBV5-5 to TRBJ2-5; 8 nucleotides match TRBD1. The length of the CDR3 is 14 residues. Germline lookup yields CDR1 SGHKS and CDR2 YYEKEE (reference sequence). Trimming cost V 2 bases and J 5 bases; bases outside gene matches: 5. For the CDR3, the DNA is TGTGCCAGCAGCTTACCGACAGGGGTGGAGACCCAGTACTTC. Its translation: CASSLPTGVETQYF.

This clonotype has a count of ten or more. CDR3 in DNA: TGTGCCAGCAGCCCTGGTTACGCCAAAAACATTCAGTACTTC. Protein product: CASSPGYAKNIQYF. This chain uses TRBV9 with TRBJ2-4; no reliable D call. The CDR3 runs to 14 residues. Trimming removed 4 bases from V and 1 base from J, with 9 bases in between. Germline loops: CDR1 SGDLS, CDR2 YYNGEE.